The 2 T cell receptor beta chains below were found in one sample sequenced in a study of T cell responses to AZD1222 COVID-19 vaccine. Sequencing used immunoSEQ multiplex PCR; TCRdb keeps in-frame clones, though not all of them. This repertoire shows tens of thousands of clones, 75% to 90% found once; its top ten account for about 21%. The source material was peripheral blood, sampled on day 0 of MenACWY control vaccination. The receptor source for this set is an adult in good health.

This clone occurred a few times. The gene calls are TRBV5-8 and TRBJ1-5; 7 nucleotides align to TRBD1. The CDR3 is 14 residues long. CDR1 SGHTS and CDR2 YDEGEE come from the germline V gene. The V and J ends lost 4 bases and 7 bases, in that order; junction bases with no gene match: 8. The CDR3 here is CASSLDRVGQPQHF. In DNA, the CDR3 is TGTGCCAGCAGCCTTGACAGGGTCGGGCAGCCCCAGCATTTT.

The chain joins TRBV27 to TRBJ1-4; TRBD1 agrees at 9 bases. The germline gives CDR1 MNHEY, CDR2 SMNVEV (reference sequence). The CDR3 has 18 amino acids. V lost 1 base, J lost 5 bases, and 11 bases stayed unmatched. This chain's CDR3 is CASSLYALDRGRNEKLFF. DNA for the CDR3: TGTGCCAGCAGTTTATATGCCCTGGACAGGGGTCGGAATGAAAAACTGTTTTTT.